Detailed here is one TCR beta chain. Its antigen is not yet known. Base qualities are not at hand, and no much larger clone is one base apart. To sequence the TCRbeta CDR3 region, genomic DNA was isolated from the sorted cells. The immunoSEQ Assay was used for sequencing of TCRbeta CDR3 regions. TCRdb obtained this table from immuneACCESS and retained in-frame rearrangements with V and J assigned. These tables miss some clones; where compared with another copy, unresolved V genes account for less than half of the shortfall, and the remainder is unexplained. Counted in this sample were 50,000 to 70,000 clones; 70% to 90% of them appeared once. The ten largest clones take up 3% of the sample. Taken from the germline V gene, the CDR1 and CDR2 loops are SQVTM and ANQGSEA. Cut back by 2 bases and 0 bases, the V and J ends lie 13 bases apart. Its CDR3 holds 15 amino acids, cysteine through phenylalanine. Kept here is only the CDR3 DNA, which spans 45 bases and is read in frame from base 1.

The data stem from a study of OX40 agonist ivuxolimab in advanced cancers. For the study in its entirety: Ivuxolimab was a fully human IgG2 agonistic monoclonal antibody targeting the costimulatory receptor OX40 (CD134). Prior anti-PD-1, anti-PD-L1 or anti-CTLA-4 therapy was permitted, and checkpoint inhibitors had been received by roughly two fifths of dose-escalation patients. Of the roughly 52 patients in dose escalation, some 19 had hepatocellular carcinoma, about 15 had melanoma, 9 had renal cell carcinoma and 9 had head and neck cancer. The dose-escalation cohort was over 70% male with a mean age of around 62 years, ranging from roughly 20 to 80. Three dose-escalation patients achieved partial responses, one with hepatocellular carcinoma and two with cutaneous melanoma. Peripheral TCRbeta sequencing was intended to test whether TCR sequence diversity was altered and clonal T-cell expansion was caused by ivuxolimab. The paper describes the monotherapy dose-escalation part (N = 52 patients) of the phase I trial of ivuxolimab. Intravenous ivuxolimab was administered to patients every 2 weeks at six dose levels: 0.01, 0.1, 0.3, 1.5, 3 and 10 mg/kg.

General conclusions and limits of the study: The antigen specificity of the clonally expanded peripheral T cells was not determined. After ivuxolimab, expanded clones were on average more numerous among CD8+ T cells than among CD4+ T cells. At doses of 0.1 to 3.0 mg/kg, clonal expansion of both CD4+ and CD8+ blood T cells was observed from baseline to week 6. Low levels of normalized T-cell clonal expansion were also seen in some nonresponding patients. Partial responders in the 0.1-3.0 mg/kg groups had among the lowest normalized peripheral clonal expansion, especially among CD8+ T cells.

Patients with a history of autoimmune disease or receiving systemic immunosuppression were excluded from the trial. Peripheral blood for TCR sequencing was collected from all dose cohorts at baseline, on cycle 4 day 1, and on cycle 7 day 1. Samples came from an open-label, multicenter, first-in-human phase I dose-escalation trial of ivuxolimab. The trial enrolled adults with locally advanced or metastatic head and neck squamous cell, hepatocellular, melanoma or renal cell carcinoma. Before TCR sequencing, CD4+ T cells and CD8+ T cells were sorted from peripheral blood as separate populations. Sample: CD4+ or CD8+ T cells sorted from blood, taken in a trial of the OX40 agonist ivuxolimab. The receptor chain draws on TRBV29-1 and TRBJ1-2; the D segment could be TRBD1, given 5 matching bases. The clonotype comes from an adult with an advanced solid tumor such as melanoma, head and neck, liver or kidney cancer. The encoded CDR3 is CSVESLGGANYGYTF. The nucleotide sequence reads as follows: TGCAGCGTTGAAAGTTTAGGAGGGGCTAACTATGGCTACACCTTC. Beyond the CDR3, the reference TRBV29-1 and TRBJ1-2 genes provide the residues; the full variable domain reads: SAVISQKPSRDICQRGTSLTIQCQVDSQVTMMFWYRQQPGQSLTLIATANQGSEATYESGFVIDKFPISRPNLTFSTLTVSNMSPEDSSIYLCSVESLGGANYGYTFGSGTRLTVV.